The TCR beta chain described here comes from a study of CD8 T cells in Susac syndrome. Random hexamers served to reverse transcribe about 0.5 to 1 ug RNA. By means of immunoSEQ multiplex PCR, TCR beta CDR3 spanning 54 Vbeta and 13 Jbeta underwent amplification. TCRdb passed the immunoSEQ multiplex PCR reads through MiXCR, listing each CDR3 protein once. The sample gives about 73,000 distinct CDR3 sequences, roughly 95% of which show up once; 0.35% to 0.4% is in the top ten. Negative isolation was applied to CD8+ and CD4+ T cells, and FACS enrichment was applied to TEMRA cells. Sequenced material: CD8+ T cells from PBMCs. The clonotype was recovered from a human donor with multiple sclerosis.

The CDR3 DNA sequence: TGTGCCAGCAGCTCCGGGCCCCGAGTGGAGACCCAGTACTTC. Its protein is CASSSGPRVETQYF. The J gene is TRBJ2-5, the V gene TRBV5-6; the D is unclear. Germline CDR1 is SGHDT and CDR2 is YYEEEE. The CDR3 has 14 residues. V lost 3 bases to trimming and J lost 5 bases, with 14 bases between them.